The clone carrying this TCR beta chain was recorded once. As yet, its antigen is unknown. The assay was immunoSEQ multiplex PCR, and TCRdb's table has in-frame clones only and misses some. The table shows 80,000 to 100,000 clones, with about 91% occurring only once. This specimen belongs to a study of OX40 agonist ivuxolimab in advanced cancers. Overall study context: Patients with hepatocellular carcinoma, melanoma, renal cell or head and neck cancer made up the dose-escalation patients.

Study-level results: With doses of 0.1 to 3.0 mg/kg, CD4+ and CD8+ blood T cells had undergone clonal expansion by week 6. Expanded peripheral T cells had an undetermined antigen specificity.

There are 11 residues in the CDR3. The ends were cut back, 6 bases at V and 7 bases at J, with 6 bases in the middle. Germline loops: CDR1 SNHLY, CDR2 FYNNEI. The rearrangement uses TRBV2 and TRBJ1-4; D ambiguous. This specimen consisted of CD4+ or CD8+ T cells sorted from blood, obtained in a trial of the OX40 agonist ivuxolimab. The sequence came from an adult with an advanced solid tumor such as melanoma, head and neck, liver or kidney cancer. CDR3 bases: TGTGCCAGCAGACCTCTTGAAAAACTGTTTTTT. It specifies CASRPLEKLFF.